Listed below are T cell receptor beta chains from one sample, sequenced in a study of cytomegalovirus exposure and HLA in healthy donors. Only in-frame clones appear in the TCRdb table, and some are missing; sequencing was by immunoSEQ multiplex PCR. This sample has 60,000 or so clones, with about 93% found just once. Sequencing was carried out using PBMCs. Receptors originate from a man between 18 and 35 years old in good health and CMV-seronegative. Each CDR3 is given with its conserved first and last residue. The D gene is left open where the match is weak.

TRBJ1-5 - TRBV29-1 CSVEDGFAGQPQHF TGCAGCGTTGAAGACGGCTTCGCGGGGCAGCCCCAGCATTTT
TRBJ1-2 - TRBV28 CANYISGGYTF TGTGCCAACTACATATCGGGTGGCTACACCTTC
TRBJ1-1 - TRBV28 CASSLRAGTMNTEAFF TGTGCCAGCAGTTTACGGGCAGGGACTATGAACACTGAAGCTTTCTTT
TRBJ1-5 - TRBV5-6 CASSEAYSNQPQHF TGTGCCAGCAGCGAAGCCTATAGCAATCAGCCCCAGCATTTT
TRBJ1-4 - TRBV11-3 CASSSSTNEKLFF TGTGCCAGCAGCTCGTCAACTAATGAAAAACTGTTTTTT
TRBJ1-2 - TRBV27 CASRYRENYGYTF TGTGCCAGCAGGTACAGGGAGAACTATGGCTACACCTTC
TRBJ2-5 TRBD2 TRBV5-1 CASSRRASGRSETQYF TGCGCCAGCAGCCGGAGGGCTAGCGGGAGATCCGAGACCCAGTACTTC
TRBJ2-7 - TRBV7-9 CASSSLTGTPYEQYF TGTGCCAGCAGCTCCCTGACCGGGACTCCCTACGAGCAGTACTTC
TRBJ1-3 - TRBV7-8 CASSEGTTGNTIYF TGTGCCAGCAGCGAAGGAACTACGGGAAACACCATATATTTT
TRBJ2-5 TRBD2 TRBV4-1 CASSHPGGMIETQYF TGCGCCAGCAGCCACCCGGGGGGGATGATCGAGACCCAGTACTTC
TRBJ2-5 - TRBV5-6 CASSWRVQGETQYF TGTGCCAGCAGCTGGCGGGTCCAGGGGGAGACCCAGTACTTC